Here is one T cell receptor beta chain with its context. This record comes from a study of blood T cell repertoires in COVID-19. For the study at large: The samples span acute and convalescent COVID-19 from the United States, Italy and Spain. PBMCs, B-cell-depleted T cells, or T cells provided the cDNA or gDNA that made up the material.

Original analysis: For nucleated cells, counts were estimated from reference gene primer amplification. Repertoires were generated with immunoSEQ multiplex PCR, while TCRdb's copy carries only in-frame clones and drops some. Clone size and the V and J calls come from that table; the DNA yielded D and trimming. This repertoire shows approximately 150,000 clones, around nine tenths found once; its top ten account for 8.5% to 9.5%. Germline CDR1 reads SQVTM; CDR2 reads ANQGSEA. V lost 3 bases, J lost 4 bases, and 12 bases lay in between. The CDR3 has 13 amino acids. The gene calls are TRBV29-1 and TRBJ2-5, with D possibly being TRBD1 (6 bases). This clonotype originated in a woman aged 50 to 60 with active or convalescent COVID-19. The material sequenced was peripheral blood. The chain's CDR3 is CSVDVRGVETQYF. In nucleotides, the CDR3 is TGCAGCGTTGACGTCAGGGGTGTAGAGACCCAGTACTTC.